The rows below give T cell receptor beta chains drawn from one sample of a study of blood T cell repertoires in COVID-19. Measured with immunoSEQ multiplex PCR; TCRdb has only the in-frame clones, and not every one. The table lists 300,000 to 350,000 clones, approximately 92% of them singletons, with more than 6% in the top ten. The sequenced sample consisted of peripheral blood. The receptors were sampled from a woman aged 30 to 39 with COVID-19, enrolled during active disease. The CDR3 runs from the conserved cysteine through the conserved F or W. The D gene is left open where the match is weak. Clone sizes are given selectively: once, few, many, or a class where the clone is expanded.

J,size,V,D,DNA,CDR3
TRBJ1-3,.,TRBV9,.,TGTGCCAGCAGCCCCTTGTCTGGAAACACCATATATTTT,CASSPLSGNTIYF
TRBJ2-5,.,TRBV2,.,TGTGCCAGCACCGGACTCATACAAGAGACCCAGTACTTC,CASTGLIQETQYF
TRBJ2-4,.,TRBV6-5,TRBD1,TGTGCCAGCAGGTGGGGGACAGAGAGCAACATTCAGTACTTC,CASRWGTESNIQYF
TRBJ1-1,.,TRBV18,.,TGTGCCAGCTCACCACTCCCCCTCGGGAACACTGAAGCTTTCTTT,CASSPLPLGNTEAFF
TRBJ1-1,.,TRBV11-2,TRBD1,TGTGCCAGCAGCTTTCCCCGGGACAGCGTGATGAACACTGAAGCTTTCTTT,CASSFPRDSVMNTEAFF
TRBJ1-3,.,TRBV28,.,TGTGCCAGCAGTTTATACAGCTCTGGAAACACCATATATTTT,CASSLYSSGNTIYF
TRBJ1-2,.,TRBV19,.,TGTGCCAGTAGTCGCGACTGGAACTATGGCTACACCTTC,CASSRDWNYGYTF
TRBJ2-7,.,TRBV19,.,TGCCTACTCGACGAGCAGTACTTC,CLLDEQYF
TRBJ1-1,.,TRBV3-1/TRBV3-2,.,TGTGCCAGCAGCCTCGGGACTCCAGTAGGGACTGAAGCTTTCTTT,CASSLGTPVGTEAFF
TRBJ2-1,.,TRBV9,.,TGTGCCAGCAGCGTATCCTCACTAAGCTCCTACAATGAGCAGTTCTTC,CASSVSSLSSYNEQFF
TRBJ1-2,.,TRBV2,.,TGTGCCAGCAGTGAAGGGCGGCGGAACTATGGCTACACCTTC,CASSEGRRNYGYTF
TRBJ2-1,.,TRBV6-5,TRBD1,TGTGCCACCAGGGGGAGCTCCTACAATGAGCAGTTCTTC,CATRGSSYNEQFF
TRBJ1-5,.,TRBV24-1,.,TGTGCCACCAGTGAAGGAAGAGGTAATCAGCCCCAGCATTTT,CATSEGRGNQPQHF
TRBJ2-7,.,TRBV2,TRBD1,TGTGCCAGCACCCCGGACAGGGGGGTATCCTACGAGCAGTACTTC,CASTPDRGVSYEQYF
TRBJ2-7,.,TRBV4-1,TRBD1,TGCGCCAGCAGCCAAGAAGATGGTGGGACAGGGATCAACGAGCAGTACTTC,CASSQEDGGTGINEQYF
TRBJ1-5,.,TRBV28,TRBD1,TGTGCCAGCAGCCTACAGGGGGCGAAATTTCAGCCCCAGCATTTT,CASSLQGAKFQPQHF
TRBJ2-1,.,TRBV4-3,TRBD1,TGCGCCAGCAGCCTTGTGGACAGGGTCGGCAATGAGCAGTTCTTC,CASSLVDRVGNEQFF
TRBJ2-7,.,TRBV5-1,.,TGCGCCAGCAGCACGGGACTCTCGGACTACGAGCAGTACTTC,CASSTGLSDYEQYF
TRBJ1-2,.,TRBV2,.,TGTGCCAGCAGTGAAGTCAGCTATGGCTACACCTTC,CASSEVSYGYTF
TRBJ2-3,once,TRBV5-1,.,TGCGCCAGCAGCTTGGAGGGCCAGGGGGGTGGTACGCAGTATTTT,CASSLEGQGGGTQYF
TRBJ2-7,.,TRBV28,.,TGTGCCAGCAGTTCCCAGGTTTACGAGCAGTACTTC,CASSSQVYEQYF
TRBJ2-1,.,TRBV4-1,.,TGCGCCAGCAGCCGCCTTAGGGGGGAGGGAAACAATGAGCAGTTCTTC,CASSRLRGEGNNEQFF
TRBJ2-1,.,TRBV11-3,.,TGTGCCAGCAGCCGCTCGGCGGGTGCTGTTGATGAGCAGTTCTTC,CASSRSAGAVDEQFF
TRBJ2-1,.,TRBV6-2/TRBV6-3,TRBD2,TGTGCCAGCAGTTACGCTTGGGGGGGTGAGCAGTTCTTC,CASSYAWGGEQFF
TRBJ2-7,.,TRBV5-1,TRBD1,TGCGCCAGCAGCCTCTGGACAGGGGGAGGGAAAGAGCAGTACTTC,CASSLWTGGGKEQYF
TRBJ2-1,.,TRBV7-7,TRBD1,TGTGCTAGCAGCTTAGGGACAGGGGGCGTCGATGAGCAGTTCTTC,CASSLGTGGVDEQFF
TRBJ2-5,.,TRBV5-6,.,TGTGCCAGCAGCCCGACATCCGTGGAGACCCAGTACTTC,CASSPTSVETQYF
TRBJ1-5,.,TRBV7-2,.,TGTGCCAGCAGCCCTGTCGGGCAGCCCCAGCATTTT,CASSPVGQPQHF
TRBJ2-1,.,TRBV27,TRBD2,TGTGCCAGCAGTTTAGGTCTAGCGGGAACGAATGAGCAGTTCTTC,CASSLGLAGTNEQFF
TRBJ1-6,.,TRBV7-3,.,TGTGCCAGCAGCCTTGGGGGCTTGGAATCACCCCTCCACTTT,CASSLGGLESPLHF
TRBJ1-1,.,TRBV4-2,.,TGTGCCAGCAGCCAACTAGGGGGGAACACTGAAGCTTTCTTT,CASSQLGGNTEAFF
TRBJ1-2,.,TRBV27,.,TGTGCCAGCAGTTTCTACGGGACTAACTATGGCTACACCTTC,CASSFYGTNYGYTF
TRBJ2-1,.,TRBV6-1,TRBD2,TGTGCCAGCAGTGTGGGACTAGCGGGAACCGGCAATGAGCAGTTCTTC,CASSVGLAGTGNEQFF
TRBJ1-3,.,TRBV30,.,TGTGCCTGGAGTAGCTCAACAGACACCATATATTTT,CAWSSSTDTIYF
TRBJ1-1,.,TRBV7-9,.,TGTGCCAGCAGCTTACGGGGGAGGACTGAAGCTTTCTTT,CASSLRGRTEAFF
TRBJ2-3,.,TRBV5-6,.,TGTGCCAGCAGCTTCTCCGAGGGGGTGGATACGCAGTATTTT,CASSFSEGVDTQYF
TRBJ1-4,.,TRBV5-1,.,TGCGCCAGCAGCTTGGTGGCAGGGAATGAAAAACTGTTTTTT,CASSLVAGNEKLFF
TRBJ1-2,.,TRBV4-3,TRBD1,TGCGCCAGCAGCCCCCTGGACAGGGGACATGGCTACACCTTC,CASSPLDRGHGYTF
TRBJ2-3,.,TRBV11-2,.,TGTGCCAGCAGCTTACGGCGGTCCCCAACAGATACGCAGTATTTT,CASSLRRSPTDTQYF
TRBJ2-2,.,TRBV24-1,.,TGTGCCACCAGTGATGGAGGGGCGGGATGGAGCACCGGGGAGCTGTTTTTT,CATSDGGAGWSTGELFF
TRBJ1-1,.,TRBV6-6,.,TGTGCCAGCAGTTACCCCCGGACGGGGGGCACTGAAGCTTTCTTT,CASSYPRTGGTEAFF
TRBJ1-2,.,TRBV5-4,TRBD1,TGTGCCAGCAGCTTTACCGGCAGGGGGGACGATGGCTACACCTTC,CASSFTGRGDDGYTF
TRBJ2-7,.,TRBV6-5,.,TGTGCCAGCGCCCGGGAGTCCTACGAGCAGTACTTC,CASARESYEQYF
TRBJ1-3,.,TRBV15,.,TGTGCCACCAGCAGAGACCCCATCACGAAGGGGAGGGGAAACACCATATATTTT,CATSRDPITKGRGNTIYF
TRBJ2-7,.,TRBV7-2,TRBD2,TGTGCCAGCAGCTCAAGCGGGAGGGTTAATTACGAGCAGTACTTC,CASSSSGRVNYEQYF